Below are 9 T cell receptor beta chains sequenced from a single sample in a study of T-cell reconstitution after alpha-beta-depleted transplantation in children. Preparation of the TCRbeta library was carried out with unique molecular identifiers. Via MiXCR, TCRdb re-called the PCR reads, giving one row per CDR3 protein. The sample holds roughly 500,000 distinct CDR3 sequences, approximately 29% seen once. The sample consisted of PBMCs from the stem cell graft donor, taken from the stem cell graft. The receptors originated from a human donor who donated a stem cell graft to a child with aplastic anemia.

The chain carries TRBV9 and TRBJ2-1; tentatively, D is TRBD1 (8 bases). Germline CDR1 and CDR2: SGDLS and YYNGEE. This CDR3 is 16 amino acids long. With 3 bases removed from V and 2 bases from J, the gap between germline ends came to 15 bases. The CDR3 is CASSEGGGQAYNEQFF. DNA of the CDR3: TGTGCCAGCAGCGAGGGGGGGGGACAGGCCTACAATGAGCAGTTCTTC.

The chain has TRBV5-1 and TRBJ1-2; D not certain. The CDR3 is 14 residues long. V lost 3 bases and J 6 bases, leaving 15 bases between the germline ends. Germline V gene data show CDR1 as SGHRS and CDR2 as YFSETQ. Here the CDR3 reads CASSSNDGVNGYTF. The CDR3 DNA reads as TGCGCCAGCAGCTCCAACGATGGTGTTAATGGCTACACCTTC.

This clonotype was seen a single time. The DNA for the CDR3 is TGTGCCAGCAGCGTAGGGCACAGGGGGCCGTGGGGCACCGGGGAGCTGTTTTTT. Residues: CASSVGHRGPWGTGELFF. The rearrangement links TRBV9 to TRBJ2-2, with 9 nucleotides matching TRBD1. Germline CDR1 and CDR2: SGDLS and YYNGEE. The CDR3 is 18 residues long. J was trimmed by 4 bases and V by 0 bases; bases with no gene match: 10. Variable domain in full (rest from reference TRBV9 and TRBJ2-2): DSGVTQTPKHLITATGQRVTLRCSPRSGDLSVYWYQQSLDQGLQFLIQYYNGEERAKGNILERFSAQQFPDLHSELNLSSLELGDSALYFCASSVGHRGPWGTGELFFGEGSRLTVL.

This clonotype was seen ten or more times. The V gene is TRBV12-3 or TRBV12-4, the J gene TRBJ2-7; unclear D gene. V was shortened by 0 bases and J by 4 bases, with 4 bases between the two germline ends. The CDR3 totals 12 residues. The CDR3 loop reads CASSLAGYEQYV. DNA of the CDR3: TGTGCCAGCAGTTTAGCCGGGTACGAGCAGTACGTC.

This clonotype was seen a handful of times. CDR3 sequence: CASSPAGPDYNEQFF. The CDR3 DNA follows: TGTGCCAGCAGCCCCGCTGGACCGGATTACAATGAGCAGTTCTTC. The chain is built from TRBV7-9 and TRBJ2-1, with D uncertain. Germline V lookup: CDR1 SEHNR, CDR2 FQNEAQ (reference sequence). CDR3 length equals 15 residues. V was cut by 5 bases and J by 4 bases, with 15 bases left in between.

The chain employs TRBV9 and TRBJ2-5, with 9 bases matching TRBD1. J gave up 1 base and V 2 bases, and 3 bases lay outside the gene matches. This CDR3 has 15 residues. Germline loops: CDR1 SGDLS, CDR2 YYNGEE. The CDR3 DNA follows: TGTGCCAGCAGCGTTGGGACAGGGCCCCAAGAGACCCAGTACTTC. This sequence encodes CASSVGTGPQETQYF.

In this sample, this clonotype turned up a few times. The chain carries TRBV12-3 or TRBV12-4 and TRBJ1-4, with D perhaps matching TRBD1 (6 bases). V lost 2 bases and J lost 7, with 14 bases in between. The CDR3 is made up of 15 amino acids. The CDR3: CASSLSGGGTEKLFF. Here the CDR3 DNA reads TGTGCCAGCAGTTTATCTGGGGGCGGGACTGAAAAACTGTTTTTT.

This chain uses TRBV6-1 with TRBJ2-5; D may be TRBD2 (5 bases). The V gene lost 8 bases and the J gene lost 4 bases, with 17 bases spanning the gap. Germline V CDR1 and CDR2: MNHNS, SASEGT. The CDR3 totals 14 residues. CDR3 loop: CASRTGPRGETQYF. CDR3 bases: TGTGCCAGCCGGACCGGGCCCCGGGGAGAGACCCAGTACTTC.

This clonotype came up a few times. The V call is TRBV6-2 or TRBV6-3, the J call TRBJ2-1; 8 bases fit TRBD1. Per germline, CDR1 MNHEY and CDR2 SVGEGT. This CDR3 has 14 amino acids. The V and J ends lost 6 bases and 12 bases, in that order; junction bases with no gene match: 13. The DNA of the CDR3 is TGTGCCAGCAGAGATGGACAGGGACCGTGGGGGCAGTTCTTC. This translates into CASRDGQGPWGQFF.